These T cell receptor beta chains were read from a single sample in a study of T cells in Graves' hyperthyroidism and ophthalmopathy. TCRdb re-called the multiplex PCR reads with MiXCR, one entry per CDR3 protein. The repertoire includes around 580,000 distinct CDR3 sequences, under 60% of them detected once, and 7.5% to 8.5% sits in the top ten. The sequenced material came from peripheral blood or thyroid tissue (not recorded which). The receptors were gathered from a woman aged 18-29 years with Graves' hyperthyroidism. The CDR3 runs from the conserved cysteine through the conserved F or W. The D gene is left open where the match is weak. Only some rows state a clone size, as once, few, many or a class for expanded clones.

J gene	clone size	V gene	D gene	CDR3 DNA	CDR3 protein
TRBJ2-5	many	TRBV12-3/TRBV12-4	.	TGTGCCAGCAGTTTAGACCAAGAGACCCAGTACTTC	CASSLDQETQYF
TRBJ1-6	.	TRBV9	TRBD1	TGTGCCGGCGAGACAGGGGACTCATCACCCCTCCACTTT	CAGETGDSSPLHF
TRBJ2-2	.	TRBV7-3	.	TGCGCCAGCAGCCAGAACGTCGTAAGGAACACCGGGGAGCTGTTTTTT	CASSQNVVRNTGELFF
TRBJ1-1	.	TRBV7-3	.	TGTGCCAGCAGCTTAAGCAGACTAGGCAATGAAGCTTTCTTT	CASSLSRLGNEAFF
TRBJ2-7	.	TRBV7-3	.	TGTGCCAGCAGCTTATCCCCCAGGGGGGACGAGCAGTACTTC	CASSLSPRGDEQYF
TRBJ2-7	.	TRBV15	TRBD2	TGTGCCACCAGCAGCTTTCGGCGGGAGGTAACCTACGAGCAGTACTTC	CATSSFRREVTYEQYF
TRBJ1-5	.	TRBV6-2/TRBV6-3	.	TGTGCCAGCAGTTATACATCTTATCAGCCCCAGCATTTT	CASSYTSYQPQHF
TRBJ1-3	.	TRBV30	.	TGTGCCATCAGGACGGACTGGAACACCATATATTTT	CAIRTDWNTIYF
TRBJ1-2	.	TRBV24-1	.	TGTGCCACCAGTGACCCTGGGGCCTATGGCTACACCTTC	CATSDPGAYGYTF
TRBJ2-5	.	TRBV7-3	TRBD2	TGTGCCAGCAGCTTACTAGCGGGAGCATCCGGGGAGACCCAGTACTTC	CASSLLAGASGETQYF
TRBJ2-7	few	TRBV9	.	TGTGCCAGCAGCGCGTCACCGGGACCCTATTTATTTCACGAGCAGTACTTC	CASSASPGPYLFHEQYF
TRBJ2-5	many	TRBV6-6	.	TGTGCCAGCAGTTATGTACAGGGATGGGAGACCCAGTACTTC	CASSYVQGWETQYF
TRBJ2-3	.	TRBV10-3	TRBD2	TGTGCCATCAGTGAGTTTTTGGCAGCGGGAGCCGGCACAGATACGCAGTATTTT	CAISEFLAAGAGTDTQYF
TRBJ1-5	.	TRBV20-1	.	TGCAGTGCTTGGACCCGGGGGCTGGAGACCCAGCATTTT	CSAWTRGLETQHF
TRBJ1-1	few	TRBV20-1	.	TGCAGTGCTAGAAAGGGATCGACTGAAGCTTTCTTT	CSARKGSTEAFF
TRBJ2-6	few	TRBV19	.	TGTGCCAGTAGGACCTTTAGGGGGGGGTTATCTGGGGCCAACGTCCTGACTTTC	CASRTFRGGLSGANVLTF
TRBJ2-6	.	TRBV7-2	.	TGTGCCAGCAGCTCTTCGTGGTTGAACACTGAAGCTTTC	CASSSSWLNTEAF